This T cell receptor beta chain was sequenced in a study of PD-L1 blockade in urothelial cancer (dated by TCRdb to about 2017). About the investigation overall: Therapy was started around 2014 for all patients, and atezolizumab 1,200 mg was administered intravenously every 3 weeks. Patients had an ECOG performance status of 0 or 1 and had received between 0 and 3 prior chemotherapy regimens. The study, an exploratory multi-omic analysis, examined somatic, immune and clinical correlates of response to PD-L1 blockade with atezolizumab in urothelial cancer. About 90% of the roughly 29 patients were identified as males with urothelial cancer of bladder origin, and a prior smoking history was reported by 18 of 29 patients. In the same patients who had TCR sequencing, pretreatment tumors also underwent whole exome sequencing and RNA sequencing. Pretreatment blood TCR-seq was available for fewer than 30 patients, at least one posttreatment blood collection was obtained for approximately 25 patients, and tumor TCR-seq was available for approximately 25 patients. Blood samples were analyzed at two time points: 3 weeks after treatment start (second dose) and 6 weeks after treatment start. Blood samples gave a median of about 150,000 T cells and 80,000 to 95,000 unique TCRs, with a median clonality of approximately 0.08. Pretreatment tumor samples, along with matched peripheral blood collected serially before and after atezolizumab treatment, underwent TCR sequencing. Durable clinical benefit was achieved by nine patients but not by the remaining 20. Durable clinical benefit meant progression-free survival longer than 6 months, and TCR features were also tested against progression-free and overall survival. What the research found in general, with its limitations: Improved progression-free and overall survival was associated with having pretreatment peripheral blood TCR clonality below the median. At 3 weeks after the start of treatment, tumor-associated TCR clones in peripheral blood had expanded more in patients with durable benefit (n of about 20, p = 0.022). Small sample size (n ≈ 27) and many exploratory analyses mean the results are intended to be hypothesis-generating.

Between the V and J ends, shortened by 2 bases and 0 bases respectively, the junction contains 6 bases. CDR1 and CDR2, looked up from the germline V gene, are SGHDT and YYEEEE. The CDR3 goes from the cysteine to the phenylalanine over 15 residues. Of the read, only the CDR3 DNA is kept; its 45 bases are in frame from base 1. Details on this clone: The clone's antigen remains unknown. The input lacks base qualities; no much larger clone sits a single base away.

Synthetic TCR analog templates were spiked into each PCR so that absolute template abundance could be estimated from read counts. TCRbeta CDR3 regions were amplified from genomic DNA with bias-controlled V and J gene primers using the immunoSEQ assay. Rearranged TCRbeta segments were sequenced at approximately 20X coverage. For the original study's pipeline: Sequencing errors were corrected by clustering and CDR3s were annotated against IMGT to assign V, D and J genes. Out-of-frame and stop-codon sequences were excluded, and only productive TCRbeta rearrangements were used in downstream analyses. To compute clonality, Shannon entropy was normalized by the log of the number of unique productive sequences and then subtracted from one. Clones differing between time points or between blood and tumor were identified by Fisher's exact test with Benjamini-Hochberg correction at adjusted p below 0.01. Drawn from immuneACCESS, this table holds only the in-frame rearrangements with V and J called that TCRdb kept. Clones are partly lost; checked studies trace under half to an unresolved V gene and leave the rest unexplained. V and J calls and clone size are copied from that table; D and trimming were computed from the DNA. The sample includes more than 45,000 clones, with about 81% observed a single time. 1.5% to 2% of the sample is taken by the ten largest.

What this sample's time point label stands for: pretreatment peripheral blood. A cohort of 25 to 30 patients with locally advanced or metastatic urothelial carcinoma, treated at Memorial Sloan Kettering on a trial protocol, was included. Peripheral blood mononuclear cells were collected pretreatment and during treatment, with between 1 and 8 total time points obtained per patient. The Qiagen DNeasy Blood extraction kit was used to purify genomic DNA from total PBMCs and tumor samples. PBMCs were collected pretreatment and during treatment and were isolated and stored as previously described. This specimen consisted of PBMCs, obtained around atezolizumab (anti-PD-L1) treatment. The rearrangement joined TRBV5-6 to TRBJ2-6; the D gene cannot be resolved reliably. This receptor was identified in a middle-aged man with urothelial cancer. Here the CDR3 is given as CASSFRISGANVLTF. The DNA sequence is given as TGTGCCAGCAGCTTCAGAATCTCTGGGGCCAACGTCCTGACTTTC.